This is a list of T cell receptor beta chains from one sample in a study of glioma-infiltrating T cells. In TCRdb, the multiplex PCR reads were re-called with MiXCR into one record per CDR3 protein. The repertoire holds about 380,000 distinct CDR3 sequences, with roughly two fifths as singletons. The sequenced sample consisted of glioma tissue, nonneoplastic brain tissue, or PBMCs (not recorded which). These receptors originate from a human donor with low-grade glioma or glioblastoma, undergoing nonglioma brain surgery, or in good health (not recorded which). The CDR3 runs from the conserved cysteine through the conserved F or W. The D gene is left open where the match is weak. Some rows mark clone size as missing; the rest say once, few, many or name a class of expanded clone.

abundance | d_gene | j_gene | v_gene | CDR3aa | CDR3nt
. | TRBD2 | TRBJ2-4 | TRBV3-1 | CASSLMGGRTDIQYF | TGCGCCAGCAGCCTCATGGGCGGGAGGACGGACATTCAGTACTTC
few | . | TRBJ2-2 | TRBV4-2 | CASSQEWGNTGELFF | TGTGCCAGCAGCCAAGAATGGGGGAACACCGGGGAGCTGTTTTTT
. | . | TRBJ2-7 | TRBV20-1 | CSAYRGSGEQHF | TGCAGTGCTTATAGGGGGTCGGGCGAGCAGCACTTC
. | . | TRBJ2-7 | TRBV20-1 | CSARDQAQAYYEQYF | TGCAGTGCTAGAGATCAGGCACAGGCATACTACGAGCAGTACTTC
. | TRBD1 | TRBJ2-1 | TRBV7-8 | CASSLVRDRGAYNEQFF | TGTGCCAGCAGCCTCGTGCGGGACAGGGGGGCCTACAATGAGCAGTTCTTC
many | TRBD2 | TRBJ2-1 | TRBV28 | CASTPGRGRGYNEQFF | TGTGCCAGCACCCCCGGGAGGGGCAGGGGCTACAATGAGCAGTTCTTC
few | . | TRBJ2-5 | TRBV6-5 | CASRQALGAQYF | TGTGCCAGCAGACAGGCCCTCGGCGCCCAGTACTTC
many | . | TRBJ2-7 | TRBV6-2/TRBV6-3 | CASSDRQGPPGYEQYF | TGTGCCAGCAGCGATCGTCAGGGCCCACCTGGCTACGAGCAGTACTTC
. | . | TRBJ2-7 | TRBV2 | CASSERGATYEQYF | TGTGCCAGCAGTGAAAGGGGAGCCACCTACGAGCAGTACTTC
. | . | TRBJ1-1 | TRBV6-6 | CASTARVIGAFF | TGTGCCAGCACCGCTCGCGTAATCGGAGCTTTCTTT
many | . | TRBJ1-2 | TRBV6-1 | CASSPLSPPTSYGYTF | TGTGCCAGCAGTCCCCTTTCCCCGCCGACTTCCTATGGCTACACCTTC
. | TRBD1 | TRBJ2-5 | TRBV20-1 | CSAGPGTGVQETQYF | TGCAGTGCTGGCCCGGGGACAGGGGTACAAGAGACCCAGTACTTC
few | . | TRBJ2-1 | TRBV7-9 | CASSLVWTSGNEQFF | TGTGCCAGCAGCTTGGTTTGGACCTCTGGGAATGAGCAGTTCTTC
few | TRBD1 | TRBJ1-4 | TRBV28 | CASSFGQGGSEKLFF | TGTGCCAGCAGTTTTGGGCAGGGGGGGAGTGAAAAACTGTTTTTT
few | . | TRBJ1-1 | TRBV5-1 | CASSSDIYTEAFF | TGCGCCAGCAGCTCTGACATTTACACTGAAGCTTTCTTT
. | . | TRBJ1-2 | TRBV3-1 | CASSLDGNYGYTF | TGTGCCAGCAGCCTAGACGGAAACTATGGCTACACCTTC
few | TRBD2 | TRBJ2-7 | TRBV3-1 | CASSHGGSTYEQYF | TGTGCCAGCAGCCACGGCGGGAGCACCTACGAGCAGTACTTC
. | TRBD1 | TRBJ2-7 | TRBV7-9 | CASSSYGTGAYEQYF | TGTGCCAGCAGCTCCTACGGGACAGGGGCCTACGAGCAGTACTTC
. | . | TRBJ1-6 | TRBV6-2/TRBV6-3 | CASRSAGSGISPLNF | TGTGCCAGCAGGAGTGCCGGAAGTGGAATTTCACCCCTCAACTTT
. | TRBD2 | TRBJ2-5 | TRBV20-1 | CSAKREGRETQYF | TGCAGTGCTAAGCGGGAGGGCCGGGAGACCCAGTACTTC
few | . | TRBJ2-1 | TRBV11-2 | CASSFNKGSYNEQFF | TGTGCCAGCAGCTTTAACAAGGGATCCTACAATGAGCAGTTCTTC
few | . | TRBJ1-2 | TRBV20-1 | CSAGYGQRGYTF | TGCAGTGCTGGGTACGGCCAGAGAGGCTACACCTTC
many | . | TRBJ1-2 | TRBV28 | CASRGQGIYGYTF | TGTGCCAGCAGGGGTCAAGGGATATATGGCTACACCTTC
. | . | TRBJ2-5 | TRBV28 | CASSLQSSGGETQYF | TGTGCCAGCAGTCTCCAGTCCAGTGGAGGAGAGACCCAGTACTTC
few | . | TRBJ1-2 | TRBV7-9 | CASSRPDRDYGYTF | TGTGCCAGCAGCCGTCCCGACAGAGACTATGGCTACACCTTC
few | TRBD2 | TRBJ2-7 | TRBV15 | CATSSLLAGNSYEQYF | TGTGCCACCAGCAGCCTCTTAGCGGGAAATTCCTACGAGCAGTACTTC
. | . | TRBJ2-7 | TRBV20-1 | CSGGNSYEQYF | TGCAGTGGTGGGAATTCCTACGAGCAGTACTTC
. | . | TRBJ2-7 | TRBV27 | CASSLSGVQPYEQYF | TGTGCCAGCAGCTTGTCCGGGGTCCAACCCTACGAGCAGTACTTC
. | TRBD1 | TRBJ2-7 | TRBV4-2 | CASSLLTGTAYEQYF | TGTGCCAGCAGCCTTTTGACCGGGACAGCCTACGAGCAGTACTTC
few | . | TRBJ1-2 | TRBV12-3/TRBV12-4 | CATAGALGGYTF | TGTGCCACCGCCGGGGCACTGGGAGGCTACACCTTC
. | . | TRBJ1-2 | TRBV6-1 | CASTMTVQGTFGYGYTF | TGTGCAAGCACCATGACAGTCCAAGGAACCTTCGGATATGGCTACACCTTC
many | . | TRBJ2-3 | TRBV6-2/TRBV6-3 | CASSYGDTQYF | TGTGCCAGCAGTTACGGGGATACGCAGTATTTT
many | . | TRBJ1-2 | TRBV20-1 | CSARVPPYGYTF | TGCAGTGCTAGAGTTCCTCCCTATGGCTACACCTTC
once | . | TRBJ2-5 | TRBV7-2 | CASSQGVARGYQETQYF | TGCGCCAGCAGCCAAGGGGTAGCAAGAGGGTATCAAGAGACCCAGTACTTC
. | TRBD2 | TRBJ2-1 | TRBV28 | CASSPRPRVVAGGLKSNEKFF | TGTGCCAGCAGTCCAAGGCCCCGGGTGGTAGCGGGAGGATTGAAGAGCAATGAGAAGTTCTTC